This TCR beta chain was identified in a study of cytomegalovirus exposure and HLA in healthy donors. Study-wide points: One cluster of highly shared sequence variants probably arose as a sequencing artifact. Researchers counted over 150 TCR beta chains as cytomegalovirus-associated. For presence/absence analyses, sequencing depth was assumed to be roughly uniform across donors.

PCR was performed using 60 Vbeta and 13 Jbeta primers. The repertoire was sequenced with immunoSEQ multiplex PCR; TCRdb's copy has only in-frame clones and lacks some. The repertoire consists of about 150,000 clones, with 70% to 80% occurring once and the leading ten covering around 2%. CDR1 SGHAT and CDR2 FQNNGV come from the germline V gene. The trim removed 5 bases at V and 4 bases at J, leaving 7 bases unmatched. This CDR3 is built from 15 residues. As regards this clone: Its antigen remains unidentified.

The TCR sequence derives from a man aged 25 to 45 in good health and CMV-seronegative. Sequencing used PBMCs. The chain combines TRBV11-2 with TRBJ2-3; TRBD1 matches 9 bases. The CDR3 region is CASSTLTGGADTQYF. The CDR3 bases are TGTGCCAGCAGCACGCTGACAGGGGGGGCAGATACGCAGTATTTT.